These 24 T cell receptor beta chains originate from one sample sequenced in a study of T cell changes during pregnancy in multiple sclerosis. Measured with immunoSEQ multiplex PCR; TCRdb has only the in-frame clones, and not every one. The sample records 50,000 to 65,000 clones, approximately 90% being singletons. Material: peripheral blood, obtained in the second trimester of pregnancy. The receptors stem from a female donor with multiple sclerosis, enrolled in a pregnancy study.

The chain joins TRBV5-1 to TRBJ2-5; the D is unclear. CDR1 and CDR2 (germline): SGHRS, YFSETQ. Trimming stripped 1 base from V and 5 bases from J, with 6 bases between. The CDR3 consists of 12 residues. The DNA of the CDR3 is TGCGCCAGCAGCTTGATCGGGGAGACCCAGTACTTC. It encodes CASSLIGETQYF.

The DNA for the CDR3 is TGTGCCAGCAGCAGACAGATGAGCTCTGGAAACACCATATATTTT. Encoded protein: CASSRQMSSGNTIYF. The genes are TRBV7-2 and TRBJ1-3; tentative D call: TRBD1 (5 bases). The V and J ends lost 5 bases and 0 bases respectively, with 11 bases between them. This CDR3 has 15 amino acids. The germline V gene has CDR1 SGHTA and CDR2 FQGNSA.

V usage is TRBV10-2 and J usage is TRBJ2-7; 10 bases align to TRBD1. The germline CDR1 and CDR2 sequences are WSHSY and SAAADI. This CDR3 has 13 residues. Trimming cost V 8 bases and J 5 bases; bases outside gene matches: 6. This chain's CDR3 is CASWGQGSNEQYF. Written as DNA, the CDR3 is TGCGCCAGCTGGGGACAGGGGAGTAACGAGCAGTACTTC.

The chain recombines TRBV2 with TRBJ2-5; 10 nucleotides agree with TRBD1. This CDR3 has 14 amino acids. Trimming took 5 bases from V and 4 from J; bases not matched to a gene: 4. Germline CDR1 SNHLY, CDR2 FYNNEI. CDR3 region: CASSRDRGRETQYF. As DNA, the CDR3 is TGTGCCAGCAGTCGGGACAGGGGAAGAGAGACCCAGTACTTC.

This clone has a single count. The rearrangement links TRBV9 to TRBJ2-5; 8 nucleotides line up with TRBD1. CDR1 and CDR2 (germline): SGDLS, YYNGEE. Unmatched junction bases numbered 5, after V lost 2 bases and J lost 5 bases. This CDR3 is built from 14 residues. The CDR3 DNA follows: TGTGCCAGCAGCGTGATCGGACAGGGTGAGACCCAGTACTTC. Translating it yields CASSVIGQGETQYF.

The genes are TRBV28 and TRBJ2-7; 9 bases are a match to TRBD1. Germline-derived CDR1 and CDR2 are MDHEN and SYDVKM. Unmatched junction bases numbered 10, after V lost 4 bases and J lost 3 bases. The CDR3 runs 16 residues. CDR3: CASSSPEWDRDYEQYF. CDR3 DNA sequence: TGTGCCAGCAGTTCTCCGGAATGGGACAGGGACTACGAGCAGTACTTC.

A single count supports this clone. The V call is TRBV11-1, the J call TRBJ1-4; 8 positions match TRBD1. V trimming: 4 bases; J trimming: 11 bases; junction bases outside the gene matches: 9. The germline CDR1 and CDR2 sequences are SGHAT and FQDESV (reference sequence). CDR3 length equals 14 residues. CDR3: CASSSGTGGWKLFF. CDR3 sequence (DNA): TGTGCCAGCAGCTCCGGGACAGGAGGATGGAAACTGTTTTTT.

The chain uses TRBV29-1 and TRBJ2-7, with 9 bases matching TRBD1. The CDR3 has 13 amino acids. Trimming took 6 bases from V and 7 from J; bases not matched to a gene: 10. Germline V gene sequence: CDR1 SQVTM, CDR2 ANQGSEA. CDR3 residues: CSVGTGSGSEQYF. CDR3 nucleotide sequence: TGCAGCGTCGGGACAGGGTCCGGTAGTGAGCAGTACTTC.

V usage is TRBV6-6 and J usage is TRBJ1-1; tentative D call: TRBD1 (5 bases). The germline gives CDR1 MNHNY, CDR2 SVGAGI (reference sequence). Trimming took 2 bases from V and 3 from J, leaving 13 bases between them. This CDR3 has 15 amino acids. The CDR3 DNA reads as TGTGCCAGCAGTTACCCCCATGGCAGGGACACTGAAGCTTTCTTT. Its protein is CASSYPHGRDTEAFF.

The gene calls are TRBV7-9 and TRBJ2-7; tentatively, D is TRBD2 (5 bases). Between the trimmed V and J ends, which lost 2 bases and 4 bases, there was a span of 6 bases. From germline, CDR1 is SEHNR and CDR2 FQNEAQ (reference sequence). The CDR3 loop spans 12 amino acids. Here the CDR3 reads CASSLSGYEQYF. The CDR3 coding sequence is TGTGCCAGCAGCTTAAGCGGATACGAGCAGTACTTC.

This chain links TRBV7-3 with TRBJ1-1; possible D gene TRBD1, 6 bases. The CDR3 consists of 17 residues. Germline loops: CDR1 SGHTA, CDR2 FQGTGA. The germline V and J ends were trimmed by 5 bases and 1 base, with 20 bases remaining between them. CDR3 sequence reads: CASSEGPAGQTNTEAFF. CDR3 nucleotides: TGTGCCAGCAGCGAAGGACCCGCTGGACAGACGAACACTGAAGCTTTCTTT.

The V and J genes are TRBV7-3 and TRBJ2-1, with D possibly TRBD2 on 5 matching bases. Germline assignment: CDR1 SGHTA and CDR2 FQGTGA. V was trimmed by 1 base and J by 7 bases, leaving 8 bases between them. The CDR3 runs to 13 residues. DNA for the CDR3: TGTGCCAGCAGCTTAAAGGGCGGGAATGAGCAGTTCTTC. It is translated as CASSLKGGNEQFF.

This clone occurred once. This chain connects TRBV18 to TRBJ2-5; D perhaps matches TRBD2 (7 bases). Between the trimmed V and J ends, which lost 4 bases and 5 bases, there was a span of 20 bases. This CDR3 contains 16 residues. Germline V gene data show CDR1 as KGHSH and CDR2 as LQKENI. CDR3 DNA: TGTGCCAGCTCACACAGGAGGGCGGGGGCAGGCGAGACCCAGTACTTC. The encoded protein is CASSHRRAGAGETQYF.

V gene TRBV5-1 combines with J gene TRBJ2-1; tentatively, D is TRBD1 (6 bases). The CDR3 length is 16 residues. The V gene's germline CDR1 is SGHRS and CDR2 YFSETQ. V was clipped by 6 bases and J by 5 bases, with 21 bases between them. This CDR3 reads CASTLRFRQVHNEQFF. DNA for the CDR3: TGCGCCAGCACCCTCCGATTCCGACAGGTGCACAATGAGCAGTTCTTC.

V and J are TRBV2 and TRBJ1-2; D is perhaps TRBD1 (5 bases). V lost 6 bases and J 2 bases, leaving 13 bases between the germline ends. The CDR3 extends over 14 amino acids. Germline V gene data show CDR1 as SNHLY and CDR2 as FYNNEI. The CDR3 coding sequence is TGTGCCAGCAGGGGGACTAACTGGAACTATGGCTACACCTTC. Encoded protein: CASRGTNWNYGYTF.

The rearrangement uses TRBV21-1 and TRBJ2-5; the D call TRBD2 from the table was never checked on the DNA. TRBV21-1 is noted as a pseudogene. This CDR3 spans 14 amino acids. In nucleotides, the CDR3 is TGTGCCAGCAGCAAATGCGGAGAGCAAGAGACCCAGTACTTC. Translating gives CASSKCGEQETQYF.

The chain carries TRBV19 and TRBJ2-3, with 10 bases that match TRBD2. The CDR3 extends over 14 amino acids. With 3 bases clipped from V and 5 bases from J, the junction kept 2 bases outside the gene matches. Germline V CDR1 and CDR2: LNHDA, SQIVND (reference sequence). This chain's CDR3 is CASSISSGGDTQYF. Written as DNA, the CDR3 is TGTGCCAGTAGTATCTCTAGCGGGGGAGATACGCAGTATTTT.

The J gene is TRBJ1-3, the V gene TRBV7-9; TRBD1 might be the D (6 bases). The CDR3 loop spans 15 amino acids. Germline V gene sequence: CDR1 SEHNR, CDR2 FQNEAQ (reference sequence). V was pared by 6 bases and J by 4 bases, with 16 bases between. CDR3 sequence (DNA): TGTGCCAGCAGGATAGGGGGGGCACCGGGAAACACCATATATTTT. This codes for CASRIGGAPGNTIYF.

The V and J genes are TRBV4-2 and TRBJ2-1, with 9 positions matching TRBD2. The CDR3 contains 16 residues. Trimming took 1 base from V and 2 from J; bases not matched to a gene: 3. CDR1 and CDR2 (germline): LGHNA, YNFKEQ. Here the CDR3 DNA reads TGTGCCAGCAGCCAAGGTCTAGCGGGGCCCTACAATGAGCAGTTCTTC. This sequence encodes CASSQGLAGPYNEQFF.

The J gene is TRBJ2-5, the V gene TRBV7-3, with 8 bases identical to TRBD2. V shed 0 bases, J shed 1 base, and the junction held 4 bases outside the gene matches. This CDR3 has 16 residues. The germline V gene encodes CDR1 SGHTA and CDR2 FQGTGA. The CDR3: CASSLTAGGIQETQYF. The CDR3 DNA reads TGTGCCAGCAGCTTAACGGCGGGGGGTATCCAAGAGACCCAGTACTTC.

This chain uses TRBV5-8 with TRBJ2-7, with D unclear. This CDR3 contains 13 residues. Germline-derived CDR1 and CDR2 are SGHTS and YDEGEE. V lost 4 bases and J 4 bases, leaving 12 bases between the germline ends. CDR3 DNA: TGTGCCAGCAGCACATACGGAGTATACGAGCAGTACTTC. It yields the protein CASSTYGVYEQYF. Using reference TRBV5-8 and TRBJ2-7 for the parts outside the CDR3, the full variable domain is EAGVTQSPTHLIKTRGQQATLRCSPISGHTSVYWYQQALGLGLQFLLWYDEGEERNRGNFPPRFSGRQFPNYSSELNVNALELEDSALYLCASSTYGVYEQYFGPGTRLTVT.

J is TRBJ1-3 and V is TRBV5-1, with 8 nucleotides matching TRBD1. The CDR3 is 14 amino acids. Germline CDR1 is SGHRS and CDR2 is YFSETQ. The V gene end was trimmed by 2 bases and the J gene end by 7 bases; junction bases not matched to a gene: 5. Written as DNA, the CDR3 is TGCGCCAGCAGCTTAGGGACAGGTGGGAACACCATATATTTT. It specifies CASSLGTGGNTIYF.

The CDR3 nucleotides read TGTGCCAGCGGGCCCAGCGGGGGGGCCTGGACAGATACGCAGTATTTT. Its protein is CASGPSGGAWTDTQYF. V is TRBV6-6 and J is TRBJ2-3, with 10 bases matching TRBD2. Germline CDR1 reads MNHNY; CDR2 reads SVGAGI (reference sequence). This CDR3 spans 16 amino acids. With 8 bases clipped from V and 3 bases from J, the junction kept 11 bases outside the gene matches.

This clone has just one count. V is TRBV2 and J is TRBJ1-5; D may be TRBD1 (5 bases). With 9 bases removed from V and 6 bases from J, the gap between germline ends came to 15 bases. Germline V CDR1 and CDR2: SNHLY, FYNNEI. The length of the CDR3 is 13 residues. The CDR3 spells CASWGEGTQPQHF. CDR3 nucleotides: TGTGCCAGTTGGGGGGAGGGGACTCAGCCCCAGCATTTT.